This paragraph covers one T cell receptor beta chain sequence. One end of the junction fails to match germline, which may point to a read error. This entry comes from a study of T cells in Graves' hyperthyroidism and ophthalmopathy. This CDR3 region has 13 residues. Germline lookup yields CDR1 KGHDR and CDR2 SFDVKD. The investigators amplified TCR beta CDR3 regions from RNA transcripts. HTBI primers drove first-round RT-PCR of the TCR CDR3. TCRdb re-called the multiplex PCR reads through MiXCR, storing one row per CDR3 protein. Of about 700,000 distinct CDR3 sequences in the sample, about 14% are singletons; the top ten hold roughly a tenth.

The chain combines TRBV24-1 with TRBJ2-7; no reliable D call. Input material: blood. This clonotype originated in a woman under 30 with Graves' hyperthyroidism. The CDR3 coding sequence is TGTGCCGCCAGTGGCACGAACTCCTACGAGCAGTACTTC. This gives the protein CAASGTNSYEQYF.